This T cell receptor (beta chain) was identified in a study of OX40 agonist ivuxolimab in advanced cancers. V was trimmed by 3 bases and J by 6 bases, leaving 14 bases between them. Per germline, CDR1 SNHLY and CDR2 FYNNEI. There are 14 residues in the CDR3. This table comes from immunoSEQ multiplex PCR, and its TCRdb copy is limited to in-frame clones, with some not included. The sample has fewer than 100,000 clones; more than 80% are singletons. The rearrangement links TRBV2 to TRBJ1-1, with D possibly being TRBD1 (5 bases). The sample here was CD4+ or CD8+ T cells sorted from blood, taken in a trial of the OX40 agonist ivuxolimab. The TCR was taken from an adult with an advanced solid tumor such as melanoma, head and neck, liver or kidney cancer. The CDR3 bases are TGTGCCAGCAGTGATAGAGCAGGGCGGTCTGAAGCTTTCTTT. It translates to CASSDRAGRSEAFF.